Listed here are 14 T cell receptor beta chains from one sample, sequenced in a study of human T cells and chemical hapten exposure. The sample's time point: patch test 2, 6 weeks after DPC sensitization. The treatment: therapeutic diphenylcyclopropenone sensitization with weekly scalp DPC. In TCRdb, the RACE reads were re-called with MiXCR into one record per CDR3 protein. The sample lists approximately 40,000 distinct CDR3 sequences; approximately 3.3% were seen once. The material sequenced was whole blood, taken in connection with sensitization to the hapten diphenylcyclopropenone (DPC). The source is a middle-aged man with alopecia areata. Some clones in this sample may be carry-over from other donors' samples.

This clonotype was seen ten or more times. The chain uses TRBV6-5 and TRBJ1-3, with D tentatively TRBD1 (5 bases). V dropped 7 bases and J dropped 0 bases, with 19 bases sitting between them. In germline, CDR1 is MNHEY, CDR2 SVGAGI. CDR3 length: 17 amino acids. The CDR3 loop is CASMNGRGRGSGNTIYF. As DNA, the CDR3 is TGTGCCAGCATGAACGGGAGGGGAAGGGGCTCTGGAAACACCATATATTTT.

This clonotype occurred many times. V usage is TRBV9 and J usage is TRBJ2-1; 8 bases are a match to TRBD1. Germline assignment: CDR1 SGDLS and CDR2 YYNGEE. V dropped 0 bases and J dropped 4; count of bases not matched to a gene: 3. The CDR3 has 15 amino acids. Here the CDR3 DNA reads TGTGCCAGCAGCGTAGACCAGGGGGCTTACAATGAGCAGTTCTTC. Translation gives CASSVDQGAYNEQFF.

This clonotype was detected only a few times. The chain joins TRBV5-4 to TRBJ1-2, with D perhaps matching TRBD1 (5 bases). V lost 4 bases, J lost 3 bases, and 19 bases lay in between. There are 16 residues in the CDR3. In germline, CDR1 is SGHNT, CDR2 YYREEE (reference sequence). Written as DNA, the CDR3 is TGTGCCAGCAGCCCTGATAGACAGCAATTTTACTATGGCTACACCTTC. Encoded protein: CASSPDRQQFYYGYTF.

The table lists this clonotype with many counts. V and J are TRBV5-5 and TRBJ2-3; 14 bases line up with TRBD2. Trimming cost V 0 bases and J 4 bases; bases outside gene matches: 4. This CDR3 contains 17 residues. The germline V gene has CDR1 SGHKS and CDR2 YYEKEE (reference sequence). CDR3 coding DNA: TGTGCCAGCAGCTTGGCGGGACTAGCGGGGGATCCAGATACGCAGTATTTT. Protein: CASSLAGLAGDPDTQYF.

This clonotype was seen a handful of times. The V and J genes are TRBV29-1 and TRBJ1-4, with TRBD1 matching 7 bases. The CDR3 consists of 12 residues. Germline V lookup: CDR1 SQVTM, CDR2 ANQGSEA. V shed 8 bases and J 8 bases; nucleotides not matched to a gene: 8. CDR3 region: CSIRQGGEKLFF. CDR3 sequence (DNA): TGCAGCATCCGACAGGGCGGAGAAAAACTGTTTTTT.

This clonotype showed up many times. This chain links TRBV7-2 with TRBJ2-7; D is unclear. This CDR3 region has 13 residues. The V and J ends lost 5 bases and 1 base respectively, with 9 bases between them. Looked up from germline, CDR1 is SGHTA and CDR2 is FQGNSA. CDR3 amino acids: CASSPQRSYEQYF. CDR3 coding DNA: TGTGCCAGCAGCCCCCAGCGTTCCTACGAGCAGTACTTC. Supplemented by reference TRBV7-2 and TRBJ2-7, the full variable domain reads GAGVSQSPSNKVTEKGKDVELRCDPISGHTALYWYRQSLGQGLEFLIYFQGNSAPDKSGLPSDRFSAERTGGSVSTLTIQRTQQEDSAVYLCASSPQRSYEQYFGPGTRLTVT.

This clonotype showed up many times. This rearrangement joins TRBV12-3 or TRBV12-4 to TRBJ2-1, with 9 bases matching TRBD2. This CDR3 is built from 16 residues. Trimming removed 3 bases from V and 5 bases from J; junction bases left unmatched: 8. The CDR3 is CASSLWGGRADNEQFF. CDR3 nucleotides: TGTGCCAGCAGTTTGTGGGGCGGGAGGGCCGACAATGAGCAGTTCTTC.

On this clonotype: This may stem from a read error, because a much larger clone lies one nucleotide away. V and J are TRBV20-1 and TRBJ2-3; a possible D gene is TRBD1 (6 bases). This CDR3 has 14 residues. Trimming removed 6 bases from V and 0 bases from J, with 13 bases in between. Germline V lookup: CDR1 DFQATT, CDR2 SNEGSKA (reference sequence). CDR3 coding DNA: TGCAGTGCCAATGGGGGCGGGAGCACAGATACGCAGTATTTT. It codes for CSANGGGSTDTQYF.

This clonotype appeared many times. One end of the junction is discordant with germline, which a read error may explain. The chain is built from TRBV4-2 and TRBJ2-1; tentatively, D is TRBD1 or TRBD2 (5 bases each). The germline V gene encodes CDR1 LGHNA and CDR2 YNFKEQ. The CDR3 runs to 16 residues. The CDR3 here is CASSQETGTSDNEQFF. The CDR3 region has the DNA TGTGCCAGCAGCCAAGAAACCGGGACCTCCGACAATGAGCAGTTCTTC.

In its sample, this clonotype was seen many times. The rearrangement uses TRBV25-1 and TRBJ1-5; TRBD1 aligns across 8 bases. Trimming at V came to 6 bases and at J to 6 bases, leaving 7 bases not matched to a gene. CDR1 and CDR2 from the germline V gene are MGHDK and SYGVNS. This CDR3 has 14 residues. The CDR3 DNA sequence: TGTGCCAGCAGCCAAGGACAGGGCGGTCAGCCCCAGCATTTT. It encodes CASSQGQGGQPQHF.

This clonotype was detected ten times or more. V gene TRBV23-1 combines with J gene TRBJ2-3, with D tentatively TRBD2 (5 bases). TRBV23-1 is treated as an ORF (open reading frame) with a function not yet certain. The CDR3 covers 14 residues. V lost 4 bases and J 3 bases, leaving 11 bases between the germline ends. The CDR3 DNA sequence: TGCGCCAGCAGTCGGCGGGTCGGGACAGATACGCAGTATTTT. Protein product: CASSRRVGTDTQYF.

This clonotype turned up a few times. CDR3 sequence: CASKLDGPGHSPLHF. DNA of the CDR3: TGTGCCAGCAAACTAGATGGCCCTGGCCATTCACCCCTCCACTTT. The chain links TRBV27 to TRBJ1-6; no reliable D call. This CDR3 spans 15 amino acids. V dropped 7 bases and J dropped 8 bases, with 18 bases sitting between them. From germline, CDR1 is MNHEY and CDR2 SMNVEV (reference sequence).

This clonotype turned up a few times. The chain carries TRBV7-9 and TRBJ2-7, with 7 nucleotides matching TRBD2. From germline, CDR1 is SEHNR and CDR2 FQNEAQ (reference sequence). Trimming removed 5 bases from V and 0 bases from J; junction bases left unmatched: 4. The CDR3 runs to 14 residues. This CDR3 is CASSVGGVSYEQYF. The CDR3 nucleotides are TGTGCCAGCAGCGTTGGGGGGGTCTCCTACGAGCAGTACTTC.

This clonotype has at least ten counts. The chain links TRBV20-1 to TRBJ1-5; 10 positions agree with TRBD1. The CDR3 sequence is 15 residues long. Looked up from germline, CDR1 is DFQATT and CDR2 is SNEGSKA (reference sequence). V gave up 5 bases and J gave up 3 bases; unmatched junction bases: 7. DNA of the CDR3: TGCAGTGCTGGGGGACAGGGGTTCGACAATCAGCCCCAGCATTTT. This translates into CSAGGQGFDNQPQHF.